Sequencing of this T cell receptor beta chain was carried out in a study of blood T cell repertoires in COVID-19. Study as a whole: The analysed material was cDNA or gDNA that came from T cells, B-cell-depleted T cells, or PBMCs.

Produced via immunoSEQ multiplex PCR; TCRdb's table is partial and in-frame only. Of about 260,000 clones listed, 75% to 90% were seen once; the top ten hold approximately 2%. Between the trimmed V and J ends, which lost 2 bases and 5 bases, there was a span of 10 bases. The CDR3 sequence is 15 residues long. Germline V gives CDR1 MGHDK, CDR2 SYGVNS. This TCR came from a man aged 25-40 years with active or convalescent COVID-19. Specimen: peripheral blood. The rearrangement links TRBV25-1 to TRBJ1-6; D is uncertain. The CDR3 loop reads CASSELGRNNSPLHF. The CDR3 coding sequence is TGTGCCAGCAGTGAACTGGGCAGAAATAATTCACCCCTCCACTTT.